This T cell receptor beta chain was retrieved from a study of blood T cell repertoires in COVID-19. CDR1 ENHRY and CDR2 SYGVKD come from the germline V gene. The CDR3 covers 13 residues. Trimming at V came to 7 bases and at J to 8 bases, leaving 9 bases not matched to a gene. As processed by the authors: Cell counts per sample came from amplifying reference gene primers. Measured with immunoSEQ multiplex PCR; TCRdb has only the in-frame clones, and not every one. The D gene and trimming were derived from the DNA, and the V and J assignments and clone size from that table. The profile covers about 95,000 clones, with more than 80% appearing a single time and 4.5% to 5.5% taken by the ten largest.

This sequence joins TRBV10-3 and TRBJ1-2, with 8 bases lining up with TRBD1. This clonotype originated in a man aged 80 or over with COVID-19, enrolled during active disease. Sequenced material: peripheral blood. The CDR3 loop is CAINLGQGGGYTF. In DNA form, the CDR3 reads TGTGCCATCAACCTAGGACAGGGCGGAGGCTACACCTTC.